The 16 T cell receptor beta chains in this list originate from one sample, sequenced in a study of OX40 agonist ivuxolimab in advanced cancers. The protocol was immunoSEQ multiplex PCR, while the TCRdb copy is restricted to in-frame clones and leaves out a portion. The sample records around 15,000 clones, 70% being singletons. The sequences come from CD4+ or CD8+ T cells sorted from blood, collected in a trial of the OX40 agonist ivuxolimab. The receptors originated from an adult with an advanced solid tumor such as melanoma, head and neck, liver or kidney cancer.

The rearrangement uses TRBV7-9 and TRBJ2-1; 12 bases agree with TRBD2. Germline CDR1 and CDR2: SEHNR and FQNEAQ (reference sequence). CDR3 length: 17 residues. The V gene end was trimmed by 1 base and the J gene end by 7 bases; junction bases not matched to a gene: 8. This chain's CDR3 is CASSLGTSGRFGNEQFF. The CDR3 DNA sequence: TGTGCCAGCAGCTTAGGTACTAGCGGGAGGTTTGGTAATGAGCAGTTCTTC.

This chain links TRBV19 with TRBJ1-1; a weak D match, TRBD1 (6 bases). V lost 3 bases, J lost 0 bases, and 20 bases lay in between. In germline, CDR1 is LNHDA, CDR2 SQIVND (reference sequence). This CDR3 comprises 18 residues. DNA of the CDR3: TGTGCCAGTAGTATCGAATTCGGGGGCGAGGCCTTGAACACTGAAGCTTTCTTT. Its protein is CASSIEFGGEALNTEAFF.

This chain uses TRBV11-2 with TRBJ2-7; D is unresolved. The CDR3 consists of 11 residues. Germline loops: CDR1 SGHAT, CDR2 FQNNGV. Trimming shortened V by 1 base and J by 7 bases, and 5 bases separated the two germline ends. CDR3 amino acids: CASSLVREQYF. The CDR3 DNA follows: TGTGCCAGCAGCTTAGTTCGGGAGCAGTACTTC.

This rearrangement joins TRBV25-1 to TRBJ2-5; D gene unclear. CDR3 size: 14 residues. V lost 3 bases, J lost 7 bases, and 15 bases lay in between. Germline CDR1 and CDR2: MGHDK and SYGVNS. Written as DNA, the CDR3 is TGTGCCAGCAGTGAGGTGGAGTACCTGGGGACCCAGTACTTC. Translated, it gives CASSEVEYLGTQYF.

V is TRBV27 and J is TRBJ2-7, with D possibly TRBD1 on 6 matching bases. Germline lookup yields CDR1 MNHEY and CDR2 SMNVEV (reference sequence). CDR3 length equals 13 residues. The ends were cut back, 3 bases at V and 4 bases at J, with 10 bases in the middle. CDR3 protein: CASSLGRGYEQYF. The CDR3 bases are TGTGCCAGCAGTTTGGGCAGGGGTTACGAGCAGTACTTC.

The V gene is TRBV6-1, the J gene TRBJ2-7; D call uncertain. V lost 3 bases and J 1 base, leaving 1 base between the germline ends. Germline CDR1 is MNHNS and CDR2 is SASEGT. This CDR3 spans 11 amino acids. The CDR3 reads CASSDSYEQYF. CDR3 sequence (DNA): TGTGCCAGCAGTGATTCCTACGAGCAGTACTTC.

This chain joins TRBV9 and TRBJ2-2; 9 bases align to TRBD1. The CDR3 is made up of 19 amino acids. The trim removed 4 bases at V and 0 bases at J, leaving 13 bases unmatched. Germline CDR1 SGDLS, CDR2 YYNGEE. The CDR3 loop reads CASSPSGQGMLSNTGELFF. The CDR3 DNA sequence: TGTGCCAGCAGCCCCAGCGGACAGGGGATGCTATCGAACACCGGGGAGCTGTTTTTT.

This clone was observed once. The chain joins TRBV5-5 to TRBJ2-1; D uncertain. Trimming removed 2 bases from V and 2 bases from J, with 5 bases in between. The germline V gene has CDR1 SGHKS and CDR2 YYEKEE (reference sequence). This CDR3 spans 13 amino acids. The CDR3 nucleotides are TGTGCCAGCAGCTTCAACACCTACAATGAGCAGTTCTTC. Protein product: CASSFNTYNEQFF.

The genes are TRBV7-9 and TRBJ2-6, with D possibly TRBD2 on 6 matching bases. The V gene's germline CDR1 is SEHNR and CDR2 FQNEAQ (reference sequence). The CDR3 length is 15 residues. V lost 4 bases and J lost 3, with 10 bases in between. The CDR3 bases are TGTGCCAGCAGCTCGGGACTCCTTGGGGCCAACGTCCTGACTTTC. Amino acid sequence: CASSSGLLGANVLTF.

CDR3: CASSPGTSGRTAAKNIQYF. CDR3 DNA: TGTGCCAGCTCACCTGGGACTAGCGGGAGAACGGCGGCCAAAAACATTCAGTACTTC. The V gene is TRBV18, the J gene TRBJ2-4; 14 nucleotides line up with TRBD2. The J segment lost 1 base and the V segment lost 3 bases, leaving 8 bases of the junction unmatched. CDR3 length equals 19 residues. The germline V gene encodes CDR1 KGHSH and CDR2 LQKENI.

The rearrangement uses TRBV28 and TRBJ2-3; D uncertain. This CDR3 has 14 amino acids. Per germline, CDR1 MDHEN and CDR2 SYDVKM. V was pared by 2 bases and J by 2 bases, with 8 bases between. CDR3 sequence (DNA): TGTGCCAGCAGTTTAGGGCAGATCACAGATACGCAGTATTTT. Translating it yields CASSLGQITDTQYF.

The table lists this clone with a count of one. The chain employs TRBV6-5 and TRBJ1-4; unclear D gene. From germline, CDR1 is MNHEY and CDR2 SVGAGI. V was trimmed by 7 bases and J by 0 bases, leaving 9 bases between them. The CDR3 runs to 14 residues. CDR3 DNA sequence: TGTGCCAGCAAAGCCAGCTCAACTAATGAAAAACTGTTTTTT. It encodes CASKASSTNEKLFF.

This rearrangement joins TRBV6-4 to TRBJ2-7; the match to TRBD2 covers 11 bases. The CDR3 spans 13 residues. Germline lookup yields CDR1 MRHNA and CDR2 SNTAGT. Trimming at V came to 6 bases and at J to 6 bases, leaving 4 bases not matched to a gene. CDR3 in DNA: TGTGCCAGCAGACTAGCGGGAGTAGCCGAGCAGTACTTC. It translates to CASRLAGVAEQYF.

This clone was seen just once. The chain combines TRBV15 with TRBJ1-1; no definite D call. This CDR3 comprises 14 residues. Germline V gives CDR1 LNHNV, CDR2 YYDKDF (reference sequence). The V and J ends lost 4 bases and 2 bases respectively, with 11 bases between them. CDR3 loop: CATSTPTLNTEAFF. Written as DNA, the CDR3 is TGTGCCACCAGCACTCCGACACTCAACACTGAAGCTTTCTTT.

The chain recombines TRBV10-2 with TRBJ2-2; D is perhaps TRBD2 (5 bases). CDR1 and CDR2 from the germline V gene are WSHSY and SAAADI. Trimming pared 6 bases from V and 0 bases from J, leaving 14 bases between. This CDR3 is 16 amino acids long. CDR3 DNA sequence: TGCGCCAGCAGGAGGGATGATAGCCCGAACACCGGGGAGCTGTTTTTT. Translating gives CASRRDDSPNTGELFF.

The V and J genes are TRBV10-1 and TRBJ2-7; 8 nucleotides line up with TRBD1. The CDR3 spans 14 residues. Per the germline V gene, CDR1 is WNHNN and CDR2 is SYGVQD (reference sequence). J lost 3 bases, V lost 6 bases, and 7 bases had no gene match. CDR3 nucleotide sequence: TGCGCCAGCAGCCACCGGACAGGGATCTACGAGCAGTACTTC. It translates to CASSHRTGIYEQYF.